This TCR beta chain was recovered during a study of cytomegalovirus exposure and HLA in healthy donors. General study points: Earlier results showed most TCR beta V segments being productive about 87% or about 30% of the time. Later work found that TCR association rates differed between HLA loci; DRB1 had the most and HLA-C the fewest.

The PCR ran on 60 Vbeta and 13 Jbeta primers. Profiled with immunoSEQ multiplex PCR; TCRdb holds only in-frame clones, not every one. The sample lists approximately 210,000 clones, roughly 83% occurring once. This clone was recorded only once. Antigen specificity is unknown. These donors, healthy bone marrow donors, were studied. This CDR3 is 16 amino acids long. The V and J ends lost 2 bases and 4 bases respectively, with 12 bases between them. Germline CDR1 reads MNHNS; CDR2 reads SASEGT. The clonotype comes from a woman aged 45-59 years in good health and CMV-seronegative. The chain carries TRBV6-1 and TRBJ2-6; maybe TRBD1 (6 bases). Material for sequencing was PBMCs. The CDR3 coding sequence is TGTGCCAGCAGTGAATACAGGGTGCCCGGGGCCAACGTCCTGACTTTC. Translating it yields CASSEYRVPGANVLTF.